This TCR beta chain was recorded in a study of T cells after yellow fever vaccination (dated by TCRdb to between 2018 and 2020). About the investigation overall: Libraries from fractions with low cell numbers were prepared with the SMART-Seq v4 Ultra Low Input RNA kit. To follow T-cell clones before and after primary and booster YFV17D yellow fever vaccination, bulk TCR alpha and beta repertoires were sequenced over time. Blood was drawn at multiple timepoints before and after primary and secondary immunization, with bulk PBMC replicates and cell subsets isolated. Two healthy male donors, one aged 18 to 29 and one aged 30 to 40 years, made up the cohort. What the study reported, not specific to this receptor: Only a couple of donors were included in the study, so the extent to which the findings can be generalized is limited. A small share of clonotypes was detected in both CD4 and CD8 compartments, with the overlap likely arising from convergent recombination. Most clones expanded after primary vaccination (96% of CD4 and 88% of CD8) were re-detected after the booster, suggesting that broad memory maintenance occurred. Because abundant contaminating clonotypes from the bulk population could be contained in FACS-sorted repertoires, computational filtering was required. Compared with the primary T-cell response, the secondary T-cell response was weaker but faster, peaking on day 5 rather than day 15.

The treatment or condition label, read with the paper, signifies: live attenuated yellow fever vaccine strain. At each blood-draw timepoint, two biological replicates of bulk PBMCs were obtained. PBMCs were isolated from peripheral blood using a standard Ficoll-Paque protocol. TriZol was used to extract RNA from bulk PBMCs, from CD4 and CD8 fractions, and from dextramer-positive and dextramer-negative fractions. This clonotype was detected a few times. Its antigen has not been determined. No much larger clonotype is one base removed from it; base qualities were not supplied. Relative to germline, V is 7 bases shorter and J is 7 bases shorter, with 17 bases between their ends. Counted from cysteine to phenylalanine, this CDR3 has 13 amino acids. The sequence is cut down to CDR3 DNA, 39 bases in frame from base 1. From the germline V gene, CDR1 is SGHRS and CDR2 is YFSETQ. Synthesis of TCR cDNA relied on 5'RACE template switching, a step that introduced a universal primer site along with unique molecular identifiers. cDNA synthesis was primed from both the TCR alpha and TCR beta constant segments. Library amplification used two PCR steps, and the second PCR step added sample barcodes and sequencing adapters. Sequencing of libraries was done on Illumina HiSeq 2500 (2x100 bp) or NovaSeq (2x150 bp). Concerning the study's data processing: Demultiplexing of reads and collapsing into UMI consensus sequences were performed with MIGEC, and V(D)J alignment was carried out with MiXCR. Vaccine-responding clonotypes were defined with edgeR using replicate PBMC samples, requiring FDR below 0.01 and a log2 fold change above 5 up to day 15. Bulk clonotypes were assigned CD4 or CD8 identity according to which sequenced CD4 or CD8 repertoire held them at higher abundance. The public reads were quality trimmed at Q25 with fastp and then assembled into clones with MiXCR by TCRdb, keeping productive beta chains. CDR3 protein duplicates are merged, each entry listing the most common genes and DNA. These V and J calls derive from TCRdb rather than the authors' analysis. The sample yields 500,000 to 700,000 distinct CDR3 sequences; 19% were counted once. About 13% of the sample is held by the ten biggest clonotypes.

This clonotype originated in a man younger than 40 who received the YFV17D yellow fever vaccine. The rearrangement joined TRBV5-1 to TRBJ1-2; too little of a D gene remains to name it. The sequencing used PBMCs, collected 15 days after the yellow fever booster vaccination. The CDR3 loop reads CASSPGSETGYTF. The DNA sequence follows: TGCGCCAGCTCACCGGGCTCGGAAACTGGCTACACCTTC.